This TCR beta chain was profiled in a study of Ad26.COV2.S vaccination and SARS-CoV-2 variants. Germline V gene sequence: CDR1 SGHAT, CDR2 FQNNGV. The CDR3 consists of 15 residues. Between the trimmed V and J ends, which lost 1 base and 4 bases, there was a span of 14 bases. Some clones are missing from TCRdb's copy, which holds only in-frame ones; the method was immunoSEQ multiplex PCR. Altogether approximately 400,000 clones are present, 92% being singletons, with the ten largest covering about 3.9%. The V and J genes are TRBV11-2 and TRBJ2-7; maybe TRBD1 (6 bases). The receptor was isolated from a human donor who had recovered from COVID-19. The sample consisted of peripheral blood, taken after recovery from COVID-19. The CDR3 DNA reads TGTGCCAGCAGCTTAGTCAACAGGGCAGATTACGAGCAGTACTTC. Amino acids: CASSLVNRADYEQYF.